What follows are 5 T cell receptor beta chains derived from one specimen sequenced in a study of T cell responses to AZD1222 COVID-19 vaccine. The protocol was immunoSEQ multiplex PCR, while the TCRdb copy is restricted to in-frame clones and leaves out a portion. Seen here are around 160,000 clones, approximately 90% observed once, and the top ten hold 2.5% to 3%. This sample comprised peripheral blood, obtained on day 0 of MenACWY control vaccination. The origin of the receptors is an adult in good health.

The CDR3: CASSPLGLNSGNTIYF. The CDR3 bases are TGTGCCAGCTCACCGTTGGGACTGAACTCTGGAAACACCATATATTTT. The chain is built from TRBV18 and TRBJ1-3; TRBD1 is a possible D gene (5 bases). Trimming took off 3 bases at V and 0 bases at J, with 12 bases between the two ends. Germline loops: CDR1 KGHSH, CDR2 LQKENI. This CDR3 has 16 residues.

This chain joins TRBV19 and TRBJ2-7; 9 bases agree with TRBD1. The V gene's germline CDR1 is LNHDA and CDR2 SQIVND (reference sequence). This CDR3 has 13 amino acids. Losses at the gene ends were 3 bases for V and 3 bases for J; bases not matched to a gene: 0. CDR3 sequence reads: CASSMTGGYEQYF. The CDR3 DNA follows: TGTGCCAGTAGTATGACAGGGGGCTACGAGCAGTACTTC.

V usage is TRBV4-1 and J usage is TRBJ2-3; 9 bases line up with TRBD1. The V and J ends lost 3 bases and 3 bases, in that order; junction bases with no gene match: 13. Germline V lookup: CDR1 MGHRA, CDR2 YSYEKL. There are 18 residues in the CDR3. In nucleotides, the CDR3 is TGCGCCAGCAGCCAGTGGGCCTCGACAGGGGGGAGAACAGATACGCAGTATTTT. Translated: CASSQWASTGGRTDTQYF.

V usage is TRBV6-1 and J usage is TRBJ1-6; TRBD1 matches at 7 bases. Per the germline V gene, CDR1 is MNHNS and CDR2 is SASEGT. The CDR3 sequence is 15 residues long. Germline trimming cut 3 bases from V and 3 bases from J; bases unmatched to any gene: 2. The CDR3 loop is CASSETGIYNSPLHF. As DNA, the CDR3 is TGTGCCAGCAGTGAGACAGGGATCTATAATTCACCCCTCCACTTT.

This chain connects TRBV11-2 to TRBJ1-5, with D unclear. The germline V and J ends were trimmed by 4 bases and 0 bases, with 16 bases remaining between them. Germline CDR1 and CDR2: SGHAT and FQNNGV. This CDR3 comprises 17 residues. In DNA form, the CDR3 reads TGTGCCAGCAGCTCACTGCGGAGATCTTATAGCAATCAGCCCCAGCATTTT. Protein sequence: CASSSLRRSYSNQPQHF. Complete variable domain (other parts from reference TRBV11-2 and TRBJ1-5): EAGVAQSPRYKIIEKRQSVAFWCNPISGHATLYWYQQILGQGPKLLIQFQNNGVVDDSQLPKDRFSAERLKGVDSTLKIQPAKLEDSAVYLCASSSLRRSYSNQPQHFGDGTRLSIL.